These 27 T cell receptor beta chains were all obtained from the same sample, sequenced in a study of OX40 agonist ivuxolimab in advanced cancers. Assay: immunoSEQ multiplex PCR; the TCRdb copy retains only in-frame clones and omits some. The table lists 20,000 to 25,000 clones, around 80% of them singletons. The sample consisted of CD4+ or CD8+ T cells sorted from blood, taken in a trial of the OX40 agonist ivuxolimab. These receptors all stem from an adult with an advanced solid tumor such as melanoma, head and neck, liver or kidney cancer.

The CDR3 region is CASVYTEAFF. DNA for the CDR3: TGTGCCAGCGTTTACACTGAAGCTTTCTTT. The rearrangement uses TRBV6-1 and TRBJ1-1, with D uncertain. V gave up 8 bases and J gave up 3 bases, with 4 bases separating them. The germline V gene encodes CDR1 MNHNS and CDR2 SASEGT. CDR3 length: 10 amino acids.

CDR3 DNA: TGTGCCAGCAGCCTCGCCTCGGTCGAGCAGTACTTC. This encodes CASSLASVEQYF. The chain combines TRBV28 with TRBJ2-5; D is undetermined. The J call is uncertain, as TRBJ2-7 better fits the DNA end. The germline gives CDR1 MDHEN, CDR2 SYDVKM. The CDR3 is 12 residues long.

This chain joins TRBV9 and TRBJ1-2; D perhaps matches TRBD1 (6 bases). The CDR3 runs 12 residues. Deletions cut 2 bases from V and 6 bases from J, with 8 bases between. Germline V gene data show CDR1 as SGDLS and CDR2 as YYNGEE. The CDR3, as DNA: TGTGCCAGCAGCGTCAGGGGCGATGGCTACACCTTC. Amino acid sequence: CASSVRGDGYTF.

The rearrangement uses TRBV5-1 and TRBJ1-1, with 8 bases fitting TRBD1. The CDR3 spans 14 residues. Trimming at V came to 2 bases and at J to 8 bases, leaving 8 bases not matched to a gene. Germline V lookup: CDR1 SGHRS, CDR2 YFSETQ. In nucleotides, the CDR3 is TGCGCCAGCAGCTTAGGACAGGGTAGGACAGAAGCTTTCTTT. Encoded protein: CASSLGQGRTEAFF.

This chain joins TRBV5-6 and TRBJ2-1; 7 nucleotides match TRBD2. Per germline, CDR1 SGHDT and CDR2 YYEEEE. Trimming cost V 4 bases and J 10 bases; bases outside gene matches: 5. The CDR3 length is 12 residues. The CDR3 nucleotides read TGTGCCAGCAGCCCTCTAGCGGACGAGCAGTTCTTC. This codes for CASSPLADEQFF.

The V and J genes are TRBV10-2 and TRBJ2-5; D remains ambiguous. The CDR3 extends over 13 amino acids. Trimming cost V 5 bases and J 5 bases, with 12 bases left between them. CDR1 and CDR2 (germline): WSHSY, SAAADI. The CDR3 loop reads CASSLGPSETQYF. In DNA form, the CDR3 reads TGCGCCAGCAGTCTCGGCCCATCGGAGACCCAGTACTTC.

As DNA, the CDR3 is TGCGCCAGCAGCTTGTTTTCTGATGGCTACACCTTC. Protein product: CASSLFSDGYTF. This chain uses TRBV5-1 with TRBJ1-2; D ambiguous. This CDR3 spans 12 amino acids. The germline gives CDR1 SGHRS, CDR2 YFSETQ. Trimming took 1 base from V and 6 from J, leaving 7 bases between them.

The rearrangement links TRBV6-1 to TRBJ1-1; no clear D. V lost 11 bases to trimming and J lost 2 bases, with 9 bases between them. The germline gives CDR1 MNHNS, CDR2 SASEGT. This CDR3 contains 11 residues. CDR3 protein: CAGIDNTEAFF. DNA of the CDR3: TGTGCCGGGATAGATAACACTGAAGCTTTCTTT.

This clone has only one observation. V is TRBV6-5 and J is TRBJ2-1; TRBD2 matches at 9 bases. V was clipped by 0 bases and J by 7 bases; unmatched bases: 4. The germline CDR1 and CDR2 sequences are MNHEY and SVGAGI. The CDR3 extends over 15 amino acids. The DNA of the CDR3 is TGTGCCAGCAGTTACTCTGGGACTAGCCATAATGAGCAGTTCTTC. Its translation is CASSYSGTSHNEQFF.

Only a few counts were recorded for this clone. This sequence joins TRBV19 and TRBJ2-2; the D gene is possibly TRBD1 (6 bases). Germline loops: CDR1 LNHDA, CDR2 SQIVND (reference sequence). V gave up 7 bases and J gave up 1 base, with 13 bases separating them. The CDR3 totals 15 residues. The CDR3 spells CASTPRTENTGELFF. The CDR3 DNA is TGTGCCAGTACCCCCCGGACAGAGAACACCGGGGAGCTGTTTTTT.

Of note for this clone: Mismatch with germline at one junction end may stem from a read error. Here the CDR3 DNA reads TGTGCCAGCAGCGTAAGGGATAACGTAGACGAGGGACAGGGGCACCGGTTGGATTTT. It is translated as CASSVRDNVDEGQGHRLDF. The chain couples TRBV9 to TRBJ2-2, with 10 bases that match TRBD1. Germline-derived CDR1 and CDR2 are SGDLS and YYNGEE. CDR3 length: 19 amino acids.

The J gene is TRBJ2-1, the V gene TRBV9; D is uncertain. Looked up from germline, CDR1 is SGDLS and CDR2 is YYNGEE. This CDR3 has 14 residues. The V gene lost 0 bases and the J gene lost 4 bases, with 8 bases spanning the gap. The CDR3 nucleotides read TGTGCCAGCAGCGTAGGGCAGGTTTACAATGAGCAGTTCTTC. Protein: CASSVGQVYNEQFF. Together with reference TRBV9 and TRBJ2-1, the CDR3 gives the full variable domain: DSGVTQTPKHLITATGQRVTLRCSPRSGDLSVYWYQQSLDQGLQFLIQYYNGEERAKGNILERFSAQQFPDLHSELNLSSLELGDSALYFCASSVGQVYNEQFFGPGTRLTVL.

V usage is TRBV6-5 and J usage is TRBJ2-5; D remains unclear. Germline V gene lookup returns CDR1 MNHEY and CDR2 SVGAGI. The CDR3 spans 12 residues. Trimming removed 7 bases at V and 4 bases at J, with 10 bases between. This chain's CDR3 is CASTANRETQYF. The CDR3, as DNA: TGTGCCAGCACCGCCAACAGAGAGACCCAGTACTTC.

The genes are TRBV9 and TRBJ2-7, with TRBD2 matching over 9 bases. The CDR3 sequence is 16 residues long. J lost 0 bases, V lost 5 bases, and 9 bases had no gene match. Germline CDR1 reads SGDLS; CDR2 reads YYNGEE. The CDR3, as DNA: TGTGCCAGCAGTAGAGCGGGGGGCCCGAGCTCCTACGAGCAGTACTTC. Translating it yields CASSRAGGPSSYEQYF.

The chain employs TRBV4-3 and TRBJ1-2, with a tentative D call TRBD1 (5 bases). This CDR3 is built from 15 residues. Trimming took 0 bases from V and 3 from J, leaving 11 bases between them. Germline V gives CDR1 LGHNA, CDR2 YSLEER. The CDR3 nucleotides read TGCGCCAGCAGCCAAGATAGGGGATCTGACTATGGCTACACCTTC. It translates to CASSQDRGSDYGYTF.

The chain is built from TRBV9 and TRBJ2-7; tentatively, D is TRBD2 (7 bases). CDR1 and CDR2 from the germline V gene are SGDLS and YYNGEE. Trimming took off 0 bases at V and 2 bases at J, with 15 bases between the two ends. This CDR3 has 16 amino acids. Written as DNA, the CDR3 is TGTGCCAGCAGCGTAGCGGGGGGCGCACCCCCCTACGAGCAGTACTTC. The encoded protein is CASSVAGGAPPYEQYF.

This clone was recorded only once. The chain is built from TRBV11-2 and TRBJ2-7; D unclear. The germline V gene encodes CDR1 SGHAT and CDR2 FQNNGV. The CDR3 spans 11 residues. With 5 bases removed from V and 3 bases from J, the gap between germline ends came to 5 bases. CDR3 amino acids: CASSAGYEQYF. The CDR3 DNA follows: TGTGCCAGCAGCGCCGGCTACGAGCAGTACTTC. Together with reference TRBV11-2 and TRBJ2-7, the CDR3 gives the full variable domain: EAGVAQSPRYKIIEKRQSVAFWCNPISGHATLYWYQQILGQGPKLLIQFQNNGVVDDSQLPKDRFSAERLKGVDSTLKIQPAKLEDSAVYLCASSAGYEQYFGPGTRLTVT.

This sequence joins TRBV11-2 and TRBJ2-7; the D gene is possibly TRBD1 (6 bases). V was cut by 5 bases and J by 5 bases, with 13 bases left in between. The V gene's germline CDR1 is SGHAT and CDR2 FQNNGV. The CDR3 runs to 13 residues. DNA of the CDR3: TGTGCCAGCAGCCAAGTGGGGGCCGACGAGCAGTACTTC. Translated: CASSQVGADEQYF.

The chain couples TRBV6-8 to TRBJ2-7; D perhaps matches TRBD2 (5 bases). Trimming shortened V by 5 bases and J by 6 bases, and 8 bases separated the two germline ends. The CDR3 extends over 11 amino acids. Germline assignment: CDR1 MNHGY and CDR2 SAAAGT. CDR3 nucleotides: TGTGCCAGCAGTACGGGGATCGAGCAGTACTTC. Translated, it gives CASSTGIEQYF.

The chain carries TRBV4-1 and TRBJ1-1, with D perhaps matching TRBD1 (5 bases). This CDR3 is built from 14 residues. Trimming cost V 2 bases and J 1 base, with 8 bases left between them. The germline gives CDR1 MGHRA, CDR2 YSYEKL. The CDR3 protein is CASSQIDRNTEAFF. The CDR3, as DNA: TGCGCCAGCAGCCAAATAGACAGGAACACTGAAGCTTTCTTT.

The V and J genes are TRBV11-2 and TRBJ2-5; D is tentatively TRBD1 or TRBD2 (5 bases each). The CDR3 covers 16 residues. The V gene lost 1 base and the J gene lost 5 bases, with 17 bases spanning the gap. Germline values: CDR1 SGHAT, CDR2 FQNNGV. CDR3 protein: CASSLGDAWDGETQYF. CDR3 DNA: TGTGCCAGCAGCTTAGGAGACGCCTGGGACGGGGAGACCCAGTACTTC. Complete variable domain (other parts from reference TRBV11-2 and TRBJ2-5): EAGVAQSPRYKIIEKRQSVAFWCNPISGHATLYWYQQILGQGPKLLIQFQNNGVVDDSQLPKDRFSAERLKGVDSTLKIQPAKLEDSAVYLCASSLGDAWDGETQYFGPGTRLLVL.

V usage is TRBV5-1 and J usage is TRBJ2-1, with 11 bases lining up with TRBD2. The trim removed 4 bases at V and 4 bases at J, leaving 4 bases unmatched. Germline assignment: CDR1 SGHRS and CDR2 YFSETQ. This CDR3 is 15 amino acids long. CDR3 amino acids: CASSLTSGGYNEQFF. The CDR3 nucleotides read TGCGCCAGCAGCCTCACTAGCGGGGGATACAATGAGCAGTTCTTC.

V is TRBV27 and J is TRBJ2-2; D call uncertain. The CDR3 has 11 residues. Germline CDR1 is MNHEY and CDR2 is SMNVEV (reference sequence). V was trimmed by 7 bases and J by 4 bases, leaving 4 bases between them. CDR3 residues: CASMSTGELFF. The CDR3 nucleotides are TGTGCCAGCATGTCCACCGGGGAGCTGTTTTTT.

This clone was seen a single time. The rearrangement uses TRBV5-5 and TRBJ2-7; D not resolved. V lost 0 bases and J lost 2, with 6 bases in between. This CDR3 region has 13 residues. CDR1 is SGHKS and CDR2 is YYEKEE in the germline V gene (reference sequence). CDR3 amino acids: CASSLAPPYEQYF. Written as DNA, the CDR3 is TGTGCCAGCAGCTTGGCCCCCCCCTACGAGCAGTACTTC.

As for this clone: At one end, the junction sequence differs from germline, possibly due to a read error. The gene calls are TRBV4-2 and TRBJ2-7; the D is unclear. This CDR3 has 15 amino acids. Germline lookup yields CDR1 LGHNA and CDR2 YNFKEQ. The CDR3 is CASNQAGGPDYEQYF. The CDR3 DNA reads TGTGCCAGCAACCAAGCCGGTGGACCCGACTACGAGCAGTACTTC.

This clone was picked up a small number of times. V and J are TRBV10-3 and TRBJ2-7; D not resolved. Trimming took 3 bases from V and 2 from J, leaving 8 bases between them. CDR3 length: 13 residues. Germline V CDR1 and CDR2: ENHRY, SYGVKD. In DNA, the CDR3 is TGTGCCATCAGTGAAGGCGGAACCTACGAGCAGTACTTC. This encodes CAISEGGTYEQYF.

The rearrangement links TRBV7-9 to TRBJ1-1; no definite D call. In germline, CDR1 is SEHNR, CDR2 FQNEAQ (reference sequence). V was shortened by 3 bases and J by 2 bases, with 4 bases between the two germline ends. The CDR3 contains 12 residues. CDR3 nucleotide sequence: TGTGCCAGCAGCTTGATAAACACTGAAGCTTTCTTT. Amino acids: CASSLINTEAFF. The full variable domain, its missing parts supplied by reference TRBV7-9 and TRBJ1-1, is DTGVSQNPRHKITKRGQNVTFRCDPISEHNRLYWYRQTLGQGPEFLTYFQNEAQLEKSRLLSDRFSAERPKGSFSTLEIQRTEQGDSAMYLCASSLINTEAFFGQGTRLTVV.